The 4 T cell receptor beta chains below all came from one sample that was sequenced in a study of blood T cell repertoires in COVID-19. Only in-frame clones appear in the TCRdb table, and some are missing; sequencing was by immunoSEQ multiplex PCR. Of about 250,000 clones listed, 81% are singletons. The specimen sequenced was peripheral blood. These receptors came from a woman of 80 years or more with acute or convalescent COVID-19.

V and J are TRBV19 and TRBJ1-1, with 10 bases matching TRBD1. The V and J ends lost 10 bases and 9 bases, in that order; junction bases with no gene match: 17. The germline V gene has CDR1 LNHDA and CDR2 SQIVND (reference sequence). The CDR3 has 15 residues. Here the CDR3 DNA reads TGTGCCACCATGACAGGGGGCGGTCCGGTAACACAAGCTTTCTTT. It specifies CATMTGGGPVTQAFF. Filled out from reference TRBV19 and TRBJ1-1, the complete variable domain reads DGGITQSPKYLFRKEGQNVTLSCEQNLNHDAMYWYRQDPGQGLRLIYYSQIVNDFQKGDIAEGYSVSREKKESFPLTVTSAQKNPTAFYLCATMTGGGPVTQAFFGQGTRLTVV.

V and J are TRBV5-5 and TRBJ2-1; D might be TRBD1 (6 bases). In germline, CDR1 is SGHKS, CDR2 YYEKEE (reference sequence). Between the trimmed V and J ends, which lost 4 bases and 2 bases, there was a span of 16 bases. This CDR3 comprises 16 residues. CDR3 in amino acids: CASSRTGTSAYNEQFF. Here the CDR3 DNA reads TGTGCCAGCAGCCGCACTGGGACAAGCGCCTACAATGAGCAGTTCTTC.

The chain carries TRBV10-1 and TRBJ2-1, with 7 bases matching TRBD2. The length of the CDR3 is 17 residues. Germline V CDR1 and CDR2: WNHNN, SYGVQD (reference sequence). V gave up 3 bases and J gave up 4 bases; unmatched junction bases: 12. The CDR3 loop is CASSDTRSGTTYNEQFF. DNA for the CDR3: TGCGCCAGCAGTGACACACGTTCCGGGACTACTTACAATGAGCAGTTCTTC.

V and J are TRBV9 and TRBJ2-7, with D perhaps matching TRBD1 (5 bases). This CDR3 has 13 residues. Germline V gene sequence: CDR1 SGDLS, CDR2 YYNGEE. With 0 bases removed from V and 6 bases from J, the gap between germline ends came to 10 bases. CDR3 residues: CASSVDRGAEQYF. Here the CDR3 DNA reads TGTGCCAGCAGCGTAGATAGGGGCGCCGAGCAGTACTTC.